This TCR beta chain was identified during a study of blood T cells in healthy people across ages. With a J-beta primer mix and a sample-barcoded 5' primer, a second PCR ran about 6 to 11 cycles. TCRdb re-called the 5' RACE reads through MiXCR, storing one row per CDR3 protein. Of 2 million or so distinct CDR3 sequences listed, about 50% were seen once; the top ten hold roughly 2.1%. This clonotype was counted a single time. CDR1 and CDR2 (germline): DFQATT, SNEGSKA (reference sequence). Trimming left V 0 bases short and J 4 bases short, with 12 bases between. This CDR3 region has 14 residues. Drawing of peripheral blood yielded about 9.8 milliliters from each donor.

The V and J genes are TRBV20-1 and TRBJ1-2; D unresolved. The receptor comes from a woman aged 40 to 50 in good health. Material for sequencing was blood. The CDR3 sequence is CSARESVRAYGYTF. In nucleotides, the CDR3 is TGCAGTGCTAGAGAGTCCGTCCGGGCCTATGGCTACACCTTC.